A selection of T cell receptor beta chains follows, all from one sample in a study of cytomegalovirus exposure and HLA in healthy donors. TCRdb keeps only in-frame clones here, not all; method: immunoSEQ multiplex PCR. The profile shows some 150,000 clones, 80% to 90% of them singletons. The specimen sequenced was PBMCs. Receptors were obtained from a woman aged 45-59 years in good health and CMV-seronegative. CDR3s include the opening cysteine and the closing phenylalanine or tryptophan. D genes are given only for firm matches. A clone size is listed for some rows: how often the clone was seen (once, few, many), or a class if it is expanded.

clone_size j_call v_call d_call cdr3_aa cdr3_nt
. TRBJ2-7 TRBV6-5 TRBD2 CASSYSSGREGKYF TGTGCCAGCAGTTACTCTAGCGGGAGGGAGGGAAAGTACTTC
. TRBJ2-5 TRBV29-1 . CSVERGETQYF TGCAGCGTTGAGCGGGGTGAGACCCAGTACTTC
. TRBJ1-1 TRBV7-9 TRBD1 CASNLGQGESTEAFF TGTGCCAGCAACCTGGGACAGGGGGAGAGCACTGAAGCTTTCTTT
. TRBJ2-7 TRBV10-3 . CAIRAGYEQYF TGTGCCATCAGGGCAGGCTACGAGCAGTACTTC
. TRBJ2-5 TRBV5-4 TRBD2 CASSLDQGLARETQYF TGTGCCAGCAGCTTGGACCAGGGACTAGCTCGAGAGACCCAGTACTTC
. TRBJ1-5 TRBV29-1 . CSVGGQTHDQPQHF TGCAGCGTTGGGGGGCAGACTCATGATCAGCCCCAGCATTTT
. TRBJ2-1 TRBV11-2 TRBD1 CASSPGTGYNEQFF TGTGCCAGCAGCCCCGGGACAGGCTACAATGAGCAGTTCTTC
. TRBJ2-3 TRBV7-2 . CASSLWWADNTQYF TGTGCCAGCAGCTTATGGTGGGCGGACAATACGCAGTATTTT
. TRBJ2-3 TRBV30 TRBD2 CAWKVTSATDTQYF TGTGCCTGGAAGGTGACTAGCGCCACAGATACGCAGTATTTT
. TRBJ2-1 TRBV9 . CASSGIAEPANEQFF TGTGCCAGCAGCGGAATAGCGGAACCGGCGAATGAGCAGTTCTTC
few TRBJ2-2 TRBV7-2 . CASSFSLTNTGELFF TGTGCCAGCAGCTTTAGTCTGACGAACACCGGGGAGCTGTTTTTT
few TRBJ1-3 TRBV19 TRBD1 CASSFRRDRGGNTIYF TGTGCCAGTAGTTTCCGCCGGGACAGGGGTGGAAACACCATATATTTT
. TRBJ1-5 TRBV2 . CASSRGPSYSNQPQHF TGTGCCAGCAGCAGGGGCCCCTCTTATAGCAATCAGCCCCAGCATTTT
. TRBJ2-1 TRBV6-1 . CASKTGGVVVEQFF TGTGCCAGCAAGACCGGGGGAGTGGTAGTTGAGCAGTTCTTC
. TRBJ2-1 TRBV15 TRBD2 CATSRDGLEGGEQFF TGTGCCACCAGCAGAGACGGACTAGAGGGTGGTGAGCAGTTCTTC
few TRBJ2-1 TRBV7-2 . CASSRRTGALEQFF TGTGCCAGCAGCCGGAGAACAGGAGCCCTGGAGCAGTTCTTC
. TRBJ2-1 TRBV30 . CAWGGSAYNEQFF TGTGCCTGGGGGGGGAGCGCCTACAATGAGCAGTTCTTC
. TRBJ2-7 TRBV7-6 . CASSLNSRSYEQYF TGTGCCAGCAGCTTAAATAGCCGCTCCTACGAGCAGTACTTC
. TRBJ2-5 TRBV19 . CASSPVGGQETQYF TGTGCCAGTAGTCCTGTAGGGGGACAAGAGACCCAGTACTTC
. TRBJ1-1 TRBV21-1 . CASSKEGRKQAGDEAFF TGTGCCAGCAGCAAAGAAGGGAGGAAACAGGCGGGTGATGAAGCTTTCTTT
. TRBJ1-5 TRBV6-6 . CASSDRGDQPQHF TGTGCCAGCAGTGACCGGGGGGATCAGCCCCAGCATTTT
. TRBJ1-2 TRBV30 TRBD1 CAWSATGGRNYGYTF TGTGCCTGGAGTGCTACAGGGGGCAGGAACTATGGCTACACCTTC
. TRBJ2-7 TRBV29-1 . CSVGQYYEQYF TGCAGCGTTGGACAGTATTACGAGCAGTACTTC
. TRBJ2-7 TRBV5-4 TRBD2 CATGLAGSYEQYF TGTGCCACGGGACTAGCGGGATCCTACGAGCAGTACTTC
. TRBJ2-3 TRBV5-6 TRBD2 CASSLYSGVHASTDTQYF TGTGCCAGCAGCTTATATAGCGGGGTCCACGCTAGCACAGATACGCAGTATTTT
. TRBJ1-5 TRBV6-1 . CATSETGRQPQHF TGTGCCACTTCTGAGACAGGTAGACAGCCCCAGCATTTT
. TRBJ1-1 TRBV19 TRBD1 CASGKTGAAEAFF TGTGCCAGTGGAAAAACAGGGGCCGCTGAAGCTTTCTTT
. TRBJ2-1 TRBV23-1 . CASSHSHRVRNEQFF TGCGCCAGCAGTCACTCCCACAGGGTACGCAATGAGCAGTTCTTC
. TRBJ2-7 TRBV18 TRBD1 CASSSRGLFDEQYF TGTGCCAGCTCATCGAGGGGGCTGTTCGACGAGCAGTACTTC
. TRBJ2-7 TRBV7-2 . CASSPEQGTGYEQYF TGTGCCAGCAGCCCAGAACAGGGAACGGGCTACGAGCAGTACTTC
. TRBJ2-7 TRBV7-2 TRBD1 CASRLTPGGPYEQYF TGTGCCAGCAGACTAACACCAGGGGGCCCCTACGAGCAGTACTTC
. TRBJ2-1 TRBV5-6 TRBD1 CAGSQDRGFWDEQFF TGTGCCGGCAGCCAGGACAGGGGTTTCTGGGATGAGCAGTTCTTC
few TRBJ2-1 TRBV7-9 TRBD1 CASSLARGGLSYNEQFF TGTGCCAGCAGCTTAGCGCGAGGGGGCCTCTCCTACAATGAGCAGTTCTTC
few TRBJ1-1 TRBV5-8 . CASSLQGATEAFF TGTGCCAGCAGCTTGCAAGGGGCCACTGAAGCTTTCTTT
. TRBJ2-1 TRBV28 . CASSTGTIYNEQFF TGTGCCAGCAGTACAGGGACCATCTACAATGAGCAGTTCTTC
. TRBJ2-1 TRBV10-2 TRBD2 CASAGTSGGASYNEQFF TGCGCCAGTGCCGGGACTAGCGGGGGGGCTTCCTACAATGAGCAGTTCTTC
. TRBJ1-5 TRBV5-3 . CARSLLYGGGGTQPQHF TGTGCCAGAAGCTTATTATACGGCGGGGGCGGGACTCAGCCCCAGCATTTT
. TRBJ2-7 TRBV19 . CASSTTQDRNYEQYF TGTGCCAGTAGTACGACTCAAGACAGAAACTACGAGCAGTACTTC
once TRBJ1-1 TRBV29-1 . CSVVTANTEAFF TGCAGCGTGGTGACAGCGAACACTGAAGCTTTCTTT
. TRBJ1-6 TRBV19 . CATARGYNSPLHF TGTGCCACTGCTAGGGGGTATAATTCCCCCCTCCACTTT
. TRBJ2-7 TRBV6-5 . CASSDIQVLSEQYF TGTGCCAGCAGTGACATACAGGTTTTATCCGAGCAGTACTTC
. TRBJ2-7 TRBV5-5 TRBD1 CASSYGQAGEYF TGTGCCAGCAGCTACGGACAGGCCGGAGAGTACTTC
. TRBJ2-1 TRBV7-2 . CASRKGDGDYNEQFF TGTGCCAGCAGGAAGGGGGACGGCGACTACAATGAGCAGTTCTTC
. TRBJ2-3 TRBV10-3 TRBD1 CAISDGTGGPDTQYF TGTGCCATCAGTGACGGGACAGGGGGCCCAGATACGCAGTATTTT
. TRBJ1-5 TRBV30 TRBD1 CAWRPGQGVWSNQPQHF TGTGCCTGGAGGCCGGGACAGGGGGTATGGAGCAATCAGCCCCAGCATTTT
. TRBJ1-2 TRBV27 . CASSSPGGAYGYTF TGTGCCAGCAGTTCCCCGGGAGGGGCCTATGGCTACACCTTC
. TRBJ2-3 TRBV7-7 . CASSLGQSDTQYF TGTGCCAGCAGCTTAGGGCAGTCTGATACGCAGTATTTT
. TRBJ1-4 TRBV5-6 TRBD1 CASSTQGGEGYNEKLFF TGTGCCAGCAGCACTCAGGGGGGTGAAGGTTATAATGAAAAACTGTTTTTT
. TRBJ2-3 TRBV19 TRBD2 CASSIRGERWDTQYF TGTGCCAGTAGTATCCGGGGGGAGCGGTGGGATACGCAGTATTTT
. TRBJ2-5 TRBV25-1 . CASSVYSQETQYF TGTGCCAGCAGTGTTTACAGCCAAGAGACCCAGTACTTC
. TRBJ1-2 TRBV6-6 . CASSQGPNYGYTF TGTGCCAGCAGTCAGGGTCCTAACTATGGCTACACCTTC
. TRBJ1-1 TRBV18 . CASSRGDSEAFF TGTGCCAGCTCACGAGGAGACAGTGAAGCTTTCTTT
few TRBJ2-7 TRBV18 . CASSPRNREAYEQYF TGTGCCAGCTCACCCAGGAACAGGGAAGCCTACGAGCAGTACTTC